The 18 T cell receptor beta chains reported below all come from one sample, sequenced in a study of T-cell reconstitution after alpha-beta-depleted transplantation in children. Unique molecular identifiers were built into the TCRbeta library. TCRdb itself ran the PCR reads through MiXCR, one entry per CDR3 protein. The top ten hold 6.5% to 9.5% of the sample, which has about 110,000 distinct CDR3 sequences, about 9.4% seen once. The starting material was PBMCs from the stem cell graft donor, obtained from the stem cell graft. All receptors come from a human donor who donated a stem cell graft to a child with acute lymphoblastic leukemia.

This clonotype was recorded at least ten times. The rearrangement links TRBV12-3 or TRBV12-4 to TRBJ2-2; D not resolved. The CDR3 runs to 14 residues. Trimming stripped 3 bases from V and 3 bases from J, with 8 bases between. This CDR3 reads CASSFPGDTGELFF. CDR3 coding DNA: TGTGCCAGCAGTTTCCCTGGGGACACCGGGGAGCTGTTTTTT.

This clonotype has a count of ten or more. This sequence joins TRBV5-1 and TRBJ2-3, with D unclear. The V gene's germline CDR1 is SGHRS and CDR2 YFSETQ. This CDR3 spans 14 amino acids. Trimming took off 4 bases at V and 4 bases at J, with 13 bases between the two ends. The CDR3 nucleotides read TGCGCCAGCAGCCCCTTGTCAGTACCAGATACGCAGTATTTT. Translation: CASSPLSVPDTQYF.

This clonotype has at least ten counts. CDR3 DNA sequence: TGCGCCAGCAGCTTGGGCAGTGAAGCTTTCTTT. It encodes CASSLGSEAFF. The chain recombines TRBV5-1 with TRBJ1-1; D remains unclear. Germline V CDR1 and CDR2: SGHRS, YFSETQ. V was shortened by 0 bases and J by 7 bases, with 4 bases between the two germline ends. The CDR3 covers 11 residues.

About this clonotype itself: A much larger clone differs from this one at a single base, so this may be a read error. The rearrangement joins TRBV19 to TRBJ2-2; 9 bases are shared with TRBD1. V was clipped by 3 bases and J by 4 bases; unmatched bases: 3. Germline V gives CDR1 LNHDA, CDR2 SQIVND (reference sequence). This CDR3 spans 15 amino acids. The CDR3 spells CASSIGQGSTGELFF. In DNA, the CDR3 is TGTGCCAGTAGTATCGGACAGGGGTCCACCGGGGAGCTGTTTTTT.

Note on this clonotype: Sequence at one end of the junction differs from germline and may be a read error. V and J are TRBV3-1 and TRBJ1-6, with TRBD1 identical over 9 bases. The germline V gene has CDR1 LGHDT and CDR2 YNNKEL (reference sequence). The CDR3 covers 16 residues. CDR3 coding DNA: TGTGCCAGCGGCCAAGGGGGACAGGGCCTCAATTCACCCCTCCACTTT. Residues: CASGQGGQGLNSPLHF. The full variable domain, rest sourced from reference TRBV3-1 and TRBJ1-6, is DTAVSQTPKYLVTQMGNDKSIKCEQNLGHDTMYWYKQDSKKFLKIMFSYNNKELIINETVPNRFSPKSPDKAHLNLHINSLELGDSAVYFCASGQGGQGLNSPLHFGNGTRLTVT.

In its sample, this clonotype was seen many times. J is TRBJ2-7 and V is TRBV29-1; 8 positions agree with TRBD1. This CDR3 is 12 amino acids long. V dropped 4 bases and J dropped 2; count of bases not matched to a gene: 1. CDR1 SQVTM and CDR2 ANQGSEA come from the germline V gene. The CDR3 region has the DNA TGCAGCGTTGGACAGGGGACCTACGAGCAGTACTTC. It encodes CSVGQGTYEQYF.

Ten or more counts support this clonotype. This rearrangement joins TRBV12-3 or TRBV12-4 to TRBJ1-2; 9 bases agree with TRBD1. V trimming: 8 bases; J trimming: 3 bases; junction bases outside the gene matches: 13. This CDR3 spans 16 amino acids. CDR3 sequence reads: CASYFLGGQGYYGYTF. CDR3 nucleotides: TGTGCCAGCTACTTCCTGGGGGGACAGGGTTACTATGGCTACACCTTC.

In its sample, this clonotype was seen many times. V usage is TRBV20-1 and J usage is TRBJ2-1; D might be TRBD2 (6 bases). Per germline, CDR1 DFQATT and CDR2 SNEGSKA (reference sequence). The length of the CDR3 is 16 residues. Trimming took 5 bases from V and 3 from J, leaving 20 bases between them. CDR3 amino acids: CSALLPGRGRYNEQFF. CDR3 DNA: TGCAGTGCTCTACTCCCAGGGCGGGGCCGCTACAATGAGCAGTTCTTC.

This clonotype appeared many times. This rearrangement joins TRBV20-1 to TRBJ2-5; D remains ambiguous. The V end lost 0 bases, the J end lost 0 bases, and 11 bases lay between the germline ends. CDR3 length equals 15 residues. Germline lookup yields CDR1 DFQATT and CDR2 SNEGSKA (reference sequence). CDR3 protein: CSARDGAAYQETQYF. The CDR3 DNA follows: TGCAGTGCTAGAGATGGTGCCGCGTACCAAGAGACCCAGTACTTC.

This clonotype was counted at least ten times. This chain joins TRBV4-1 and TRBJ2-3; 9 bases agree with TRBD2. The V segment lost 0 bases and the J segment 4 bases; nucleotides outside the gene matches: 8. From germline, CDR1 is MGHRA and CDR2 YSYEKL. This CDR3 has 17 amino acids. CDR3 region: CASSQDHSGGIADTQYF. The CDR3 region has the DNA TGCGCCAGCAGCCAAGATCACAGCGGGGGGATCGCAGATACGCAGTATTTT.

At least ten counts were recorded for this clonotype. The rearrangement uses TRBV3-1 and TRBJ2-2; 8 positions agree with TRBD1. V lost 5 bases and J lost 5; bases outside the gene matches: 7. The CDR3 is made up of 15 amino acids. Germline-derived CDR1 and CDR2 are LGHDT and YNNKEL (reference sequence). DNA of the CDR3: TGTGCCAGCAGCTCACGGACAGGGTGGACCGGGGAGCTGTTTTTT. Its translation is CASSSRTGWTGELFF.

This clonotype showed up many times. This chain connects TRBV3-1 to TRBJ1-2, with unresolved D. The germline gives CDR1 LGHDT, CDR2 YNNKEL (reference sequence). V was clipped by 1 base and J by 4 bases, with 10 bases between them. The CDR3 is 14 residues long. DNA of the CDR3: TGTGCCAGCAGCCAAGCTGATGTCATCTATGGCTACACCTTC. This codes for CASSQADVIYGYTF.

In its sample, this clonotype was seen many times. One junction end disagrees with the germline gene, perhaps due to a read error. The gene calls are TRBV27 and TRBJ2-1, with 14 bases matching TRBD2. This CDR3 is built from 16 residues. CDR1 is MNHEY, CDR2 SMNVEV, per germline (reference sequence). The CDR3 loop reads CASSPSTGLAGVRPLF. The CDR3 DNA is TGTGCCAGCAGCCCCTCGACGGGACTAGCGGGGGTGCGCCCGCTCTTC.

At least ten counts were recorded for this clonotype. CDR3 loop: CASSQASTGGGGYTF. CDR3 DNA: TGTGCCAGCAGCCAAGCCTCGACAGGGGGTGGTGGCTACACCTTC. The chain joins TRBV3-1 to TRBJ1-2; TRBD1 agrees at 9 bases. This CDR3 has 15 amino acids. V lost 1 base, J lost 7 bases, and 7 bases stayed unmatched. Germline V gene sequence: CDR1 LGHDT, CDR2 YNNKEL (reference sequence).

Ten or more counts support this clonotype. The gene calls are TRBV29-1 and TRBJ1-1; maybe TRBD1 (5 bases). The germline CDR1 and CDR2 sequences are SQVTM and ANQGSEA. The V end lost 6 bases, the J end lost 1 base, and 18 bases lay between the germline ends. CDR3 length: 15 amino acids. CDR3 DNA sequence: TGCAGCGTCTGGACACAAGGCCGGGGGAACACTGAAGCTTTCTTT. It encodes CSVWTQGRGNTEAFF.

This clonotype was counted at least ten times. The rearrangement joins TRBV27 to TRBJ2-7, with D possibly called TRBD1 or TRBD2 (5 bases each). The CDR3 sequence is 14 residues long. Trimming left V 5 bases short and J 5 bases short, with 16 bases between. Per germline, CDR1 MNHEY and CDR2 SMNVEV (reference sequence). The CDR3 is CASSPGTPGNEQYF. CDR3 nucleotide sequence: TGTGCCAGCAGTCCCGGGACCCCCGGGAACGAGCAGTACTTC.

In this sample, this clonotype turned up once. The gene calls are TRBV12-3 or TRBV12-4 and TRBJ2-1; TRBD2 agrees at 10 bases. Trimming at V came to 7 bases and at J to 7 bases, leaving 10 bases not matched to a gene. This CDR3 spans 15 amino acids. CDR3 sequence (DNA): TGTGCCAGCACCAAAGGACTAGCGGCCGATAATGAGCAGTTCTTC. Protein: CASTKGLAADNEQFF.

Notes on this clonotype: This may arise from a read error, as a much more abundant clone is one base away. The chain joins TRBV5-6 to TRBJ1-2; the D is unclear. V dropped 4 bases and J dropped 7 bases, with 11 bases sitting between them. Germline V gives CDR1 SGHDT, CDR2 YYEEEE. This CDR3 contains 12 residues. The CDR3 sequence is CASSRLLSGYTF. The CDR3 DNA follows: TGTGCCAGCAGCCGACTCCTCTCTGGCTACACCTTC.